Described below is a single TCR beta chain sequence and its context. No antigen is known for it. A multiplex PCR was run with 60 Vbeta primers and 13 Jbeta primers. Only in-frame clones appear in the TCRdb table, and some are missing; sequencing was by immunoSEQ multiplex PCR. Seen here are approximately 200,000 clones, 70% to 90% observed once, and the top ten hold around 2%. The data stem from a study of cytomegalovirus exposure and HLA in healthy donors. Overall study findings and caveats: One later analysis reportedly identified an Asian-associated ancestry cluster that showed fewer N-insertions than the roughly 640-donor mean.

The CDR3 spans 12 residues. V lost 6 bases and J lost 6, with 11 bases in between. Germline lookup yields CDR1 MNHEY and CDR2 SVGAGI. This TCR was sampled from a woman in her late teens or twenties in good health and CMV-seropositive. The rearrangement joins TRBV6-5 to TRBJ1-1; D is possibly TRBD1 (6 bases). The sample was PBMCs. CDR3 sequence: CASRHREAEAFF. For the CDR3, the DNA is TGTGCCAGCAGACACAGGGAAGCTGAAGCTTTCTTT.